Listed below are T cell receptor beta chains from one sample, sequenced in a study of blood T cell repertoires in COVID-19. The repertoire was sequenced with immunoSEQ multiplex PCR; TCRdb's copy has only in-frame clones and lacks some. The sample gives 200,000 to 250,000 clones, 80% of which show up once; 5.5% to 7% is in the top ten. The sample comprised peripheral blood. All receptors derive from a woman between 65 and 79 years old with acute or convalescent COVID-19. The CDR3 runs from the conserved cysteine through the conserved F or W. The order of the fields is J gene, D gene, V gene, clone size, CDR3 DNA, CDR3 protein. A D gene is named only where the DNA matches it firmly. Clone size, where shown, is once, few, many, or a class for clones that have expanded.

TRBJ1-3	.	TRBV18	.	TGTGCCAGCTCACCATCAGGGGATTCTGGAAACACCATATATTTT	CASSPSGDSGNTIYF
TRBJ2-2	TRBD2	TRBV2	.	TGTGCCACCTCCCTTGAGCTAGCGGGTACCGGGGAGCTGTTTTTT	CATSLELAGTGELFF
TRBJ2-1	TRBD2	TRBV5-8	.	TGTGCCAGCAGCTTGCGGAGCGGGAGTCTCTACAATGAGCAGTTCTTC	CASSLRSGSLYNEQFF
TRBJ2-7	TRBD1	TRBV6-5	once	TGTGCCAGCACCCTTGGGACAGGGAGGACCTACGAGCAGTACTTC	CASTLGTGRTYEQYF
TRBJ1-6	.	TRBV15	.	TGTGCCACCAGCAGCAGAGTAGGGGGATATTCACCCCTCCACTTT	CATSSRVGGYSPLHF
TRBJ2-7	.	TRBV19	.	TGTGCCAGTAGTCCCAAGACAGGTATGGGGTACGAGCAGTACTTC	CASSPKTGMGYEQYF
TRBJ2-1	TRBD1	TRBV12-5	.	TGTGCTAGTGGCCCGGGACAGGGCTCCTACAATGAGCAGTTCTTC	CASGPGQGSYNEQFF
TRBJ2-6	TRBD2	TRBV4-2	.	TGTGCCAGCAGCCAAAAGACTAGCGGGAGGGCAACCGGGGCCAACGTCCTGACTTTC	CASSQKTSGRATGANVLTF
TRBJ2-5	TRBD1	TRBV2	.	TGTGCCAGCAAGGGGGACAGGGGAGTCGAGACCCAGTACTTC	CASKGDRGVETQYF
TRBJ1-3	TRBD1	TRBV2	.	TGTGCCAGCGGGGGACAGGTCGTTGGAAACACCATATATTTT	CASGGQVVGNTIYF
TRBJ2-1	TRBD2	TRBV5-1	.	TGCGCCAGCAGCTTGGCGGGACTAGCGGGAGGAGGTGAGCAGTTCTTC	CASSLAGLAGGGEQFF
TRBJ1-4	TRBD1	TRBV18	.	TGTGCCAGCTCCAGGACAGGGAGTGAAAAACTGTTTTTT	CASSRTGSEKLFF
TRBJ1-2	TRBD1	TRBV28	.	TGTGCCAGCAGTGGGACAGAACGTAACTATGGCTACACCTTC	CASSGTERNYGYTF
TRBJ2-3	.	TRBV11-2	once	TGTGCCAGCAGCTTGGGTAGCCTCAGTGTGGGAGATACGCAGTATTTT	CASSLGSLSVGDTQYF
TRBJ2-1	TRBD2	TRBV11-3	.	TGTGCCAGCAGCTACGTTGGGACTAGCGGTGAGCAGTTCTTC	CASSYVGTSGEQFF
TRBJ2-7	.	TRBV5-1	.	TGCGCCAGCAGCTTGGGATGGGGACTTCACTACGAGCAGTACTTC	CASSLGWGLHYEQYF
TRBJ2-1	.	TRBV15	.	TGTGCCACCAGCAGAGATCGAGCGGTAAGCTCCTACAATGAGCAGTTCTTC	CATSRDRAVSSYNEQFF
TRBJ2-7	.	TRBV5-5	.	TGTGCCAGCAGCTTACAGGGAGGGCGAACCTACGAGCAGTACTTC	CASSLQGGRTYEQYF
TRBJ1-3	.	TRBV7-9	.	TGTGCCAGCAGCTTAGCCTGGACAGCCTACTCTGGAAACACCATATATTTT	CASSLAWTAYSGNTIYF
TRBJ1-5	.	TRBV28	.	TGTGCCAGCAGCGTCACTCCCGGGGGTAATCAGCCCCAGCATTTT	CASSVTPGGNQPQHF
TRBJ2-2	TRBD2	TRBV6-2/TRBV6-3	.	TGTGCCAGCAGTTACTCCCGACTAGCCCTGAACACCGGGGAGCTGTTTTTT	CASSYSRLALNTGELFF
TRBJ1-5	TRBD1	TRBV19	few	TGTGCCAGTAGTATGGTTAGGGGGCCGGGGCAGCCCCAGCATTTT	CASSMVRGPGQPQHF
TRBJ1-1	TRBD1	TRBV6-5	.	TGTGCCAGCAGAGTACGGAGGGGGCTCAACACTGAAGCTTTCTTT	CASRVRRGLNTEAFF
TRBJ2-5	.	TRBV5-4	once	TGTGCCAGCAGCTTGAACGGGAAAGAGACCCAGTACTTC	CASSLNGKETQYF
TRBJ1-3	TRBD1	TRBV10-1	few	TGCGCCAGCAGTGAGAGGGACAGGGCCGGAAACACCATATATTTT	CASSERDRAGNTIYF
TRBJ2-3	TRBD1	TRBV5-1	.	TGCGCCAGCAGCCCAGGGACAGTAATTAGCACAGATACGCAGTATTTT	CASSPGTVISTDTQYF
TRBJ2-1	.	TRBV29-1	few	TGCAGCGTTGGTCAGTACAATGAGCAGTTCTTC	CSVGQYNEQFF
TRBJ2-7	.	TRBV9	once	TGTGCCAGCAGCCCACAGGGGGGGGCCTACGAGCAGTACTTC	CASSPQGGAYEQYF
TRBJ2-7	.	TRBV28	.	TGTGCCAGCAGTTGGTCTGTGGGAGGTTCCGAGCAGTACTTC	CASSWSVGGSEQYF
TRBJ2-1	.	TRBV6-2/TRBV6-3	.	TGTGCCAGCAGTCAGGGCCGGGAGCAGTTCTTC	CASSQGREQFF
TRBJ1-2	.	TRBV5-1	.	TGCGCCAGCAGCCGCGCCAACAGGGACGGCTACACCTTC	CASSRANRDGYTF
TRBJ2-5	.	TRBV15	.	TGTGCCACCAGCAGGGGGCGGCCCAGGTGGGAGACCCAGTACTTC	CATSRGRPRWETQYF
TRBJ2-3	TRBD2	TRBV29-1	.	TGCAGCGGGAGGGACTACACAGATACGCAGTATTTT	CSGRDYTDTQYF
TRBJ2-2	TRBD2	TRBV30	once	TGTGCCTGGGGGGGAGCGGGAATAAACACCGGGGAGCTGTTTTTT	CAWGGAGINTGELFF
TRBJ2-1	TRBD1	TRBV7-8	.	TGTGCCAGCAGCTCCTCGGGACAGACCTACAATGAGCAGTTCTTC	CASSSSGQTYNEQFF
TRBJ2-5	TRBD2	TRBV18	.	TGTGCCAGCTCACCCCGACTAGCGGGACAAGAGACCCAGTACTTC	CASSPRLAGQETQYF
TRBJ2-1	TRBD2	TRBV2	.	TGTGCCAGCAGTGAGGTCGGGAGGGCCGTCAATGAGCAGTTCTTC	CASSEVGRAVNEQFF
TRBJ1-5	.	TRBV18	.	TGTGCCAGCTCACTACAGGGTGGGGATTCCAATCAGCCCCAGCATTTT	CASSLQGGDSNQPQHF
TRBJ2-5	TRBD1	TRBV6-5	.	TGTGCCAGCAGCGAGGGACAGGGGGCAGAGACCCAGTACTTC	CASSEGQGAETQYF
TRBJ2-1	TRBD2	TRBV28	once	TGTGCCAGCAGTTATATAGCGGGAGGGAGGATTGAGCAGTTCTTC	CASSYIAGGRIEQFF
TRBJ1-5	.	TRBV7-2	.	TGTGCCAGCAGCTTAGGGAGTACTAGCAATCAGCCCCAGCATTTT	CASSLGSTSNQPQHF
TRBJ2-3	TRBD2	TRBV5-1	.	TGCGCCAGCAGCTTGATGGTTAGCGGGAGTAGTACAGATACGCAGTATTTT	CASSLMVSGSSTDTQYF
TRBJ2-2	.	TRBV30	.	TGTGCCTGGAGTGTACGGGGCACCGGGGAGCTGTTTTTT	CAWSVRGTGELFF